Shown below are 21 T cell receptor beta chains from a single sample sequenced in a study of blood T cells in healthy people across ages. A J-beta primer mix and a sample-barcoded 5' primer were used in a second PCR of about 7 to 12 cycles. MiXCR was run by TCRdb on the 5' RACE reads, yielding one entry per CDR3 protein. The sample lists some 1.4 million distinct CDR3 sequences, about 40% seen once, with less than 8% in the top ten. The sample was blood. These TCRs come from a woman between 18 and 29 years old in good health.

The chain is built from TRBV28 and TRBJ2-2; D is possibly TRBD1 or TRBD2 (5 bases each). Germline V gene lookup returns CDR1 MDHEN and CDR2 SYDVKM. The V end lost 5 bases, the J end lost 5 bases, and 18 bases lay between the germline ends. This CDR3 comprises 16 residues. CDR3 DNA sequence: TGTGCCAGCAGTCGGCACTCCGGGGCCGGGACCGGGGAGCTGTTTTTT. Translated, it gives CASSRHSGAGTGELFF.

The CDR3 DNA reads as TGCAGTGCGGGACAGGGGACCTATGAAGCTTTCTTT. Translation gives CSAGQGTYEAFF. The rearrangement joins TRBV20-1 to TRBJ1-1; 10 nucleotides match TRBD1. This CDR3 is 12 amino acids long. V dropped 6 bases and J dropped 7; count of bases not matched to a gene: 5. The germline CDR1 and CDR2 sequences are DFQATT and SNEGSKA (reference sequence).

This clonotype was detected only a few times. The chain employs TRBV3-1 and TRBJ1-2, with TRBD1 matching over 8 bases. Germline values: CDR1 LGHDT, CDR2 YNNKEL (reference sequence). This CDR3 is 14 amino acids long. The junction had 8 bases not matched to a gene; V was cut back by 4 bases and J by 7 bases. The CDR3 region is CASSLAQGEVGYTF. For the CDR3, the DNA is TGTGCCAGCAGCCTTGCACAGGGGGAGGTTGGCTACACCTTC.

The V and J genes are TRBV12-3 or TRBV12-4 and TRBJ2-5; tentative D call: TRBD2 (5 bases). Between the trimmed V and J ends, which lost 4 bases and 3 bases, there was a span of 12 bases. CDR3 length: 14 amino acids. The CDR3 is CASSYPGFEETQYF. The CDR3 DNA is TGTGCCAGCAGTTACCCGGGGTTCGAAGAGACCCAGTACTTC.

The chain employs TRBV3-1 and TRBJ2-5, with D perhaps TRBD1 or TRBD2 (6 bases each). The J call could be wrong; TRBJ2-7 is a better fit for the DNA end. The CDR3 has 16 residues. CDR1 and CDR2 from the germline V gene are LGHDT and YNNKEL (reference sequence). The CDR3 spells CASSQAGQGRRDEQYF. CDR3 coding DNA: TGTGCCAGCAGCCAGGCGGGACAAGGGCGTCGGGACGAGCAGTACTTC.

The chain joins TRBV13 to TRBJ1-2, with 11 bases that match TRBD1. The germline gives CDR1 PRHDT, CDR2 FYEKMQ (reference sequence). The V gene end was trimmed by 5 bases and the J gene end by 8 bases; junction bases not matched to a gene: 16. The CDR3 has 17 amino acids. Written as DNA, the CDR3 is TGTGCCAGCAGCCAACTACCGGACAGGGGGCGCAAGACGGGCTACACCTTC. As protein: CASSQLPDRGRKTGYTF. Full variable domain (rest looked up from reference TRBV13 and TRBJ1-2): AAGVIQSPRHLIKEKRETATLKCYPIPRHDTVYWYQQGPGQDPQFLISFYEKMQSDKGSIPDRFSAQQFSDYHSELNMSSLELGDSALYFCASSQLPDRGRKTGYTFGSGTRLTVV.

A note on this clonotype: Given a much more abundant clone one base away, this may be a read error. The chain carries TRBV3-1 and TRBJ2-7; maybe TRBD1 (6 bases). The V gene lost 7 bases and the J gene lost 3 bases, with 10 bases spanning the gap. Per the germline V gene, CDR1 is LGHDT and CDR2 is YNNKEL (reference sequence). The length of the CDR3 is 12 residues. CDR3 sequence (DNA): TGTGCCAGCACTTCGGACAGCTACGAGCAGTACTTC. Amino acids: CASTSDSYEQYF.

This clonotype turned up a few times. The V gene is TRBV3-1, the J gene TRBJ1-2; D is unclear. This CDR3 is built from 15 residues. CDR1 is LGHDT, CDR2 YNNKEL, per germline (reference sequence). The CDR3 sequence is CARPPGGYPDYGYTF. The CDR3 nucleotides are TGTGCTAGGCCTCCTGGCGGATACCCCGACTATGGCTACACCTTC. Complete variable domain (other parts from reference TRBV3-1 and TRBJ1-2): DTAVSQTPKYLVTQMGNDKSIKCEQNLGHDTMYWYKQDSKKFLKIMFSYNNKELIINETVPNRFSPKSPDKAHLNLHINSLELGDSAVYFCARPPGGYPDYGYTFGSGTRLTVV.

This clonotype was observed a handful of times. V is TRBV27 and J is TRBJ1-2; possible D gene TRBD1, 6 bases. The ends were cut back, 5 bases at V and 8 bases at J, with 21 bases in the middle. Germline CDR1 and CDR2: MNHEY and SMNVEV (reference sequence). The CDR3 runs 15 residues. The CDR3 coding sequence is TGTGCCAGCAGTCCAAAGTCACAGGGATACGGGGGCTACACCTTC. Amino acid sequence: CASSPKSQGYGGYTF.

The chain employs TRBV29-1 and TRBJ2-1, with 7 bases that match TRBD2. CDR1 SQVTM and CDR2 ANQGSEA come from the germline V gene. The J segment lost 3 bases and the V segment lost 4 bases, leaving 6 bases of the junction unmatched. The CDR3 has 14 residues. CDR3 residues: CSVGRGGVYNEQFF. CDR3 in DNA: TGCAGCGTTGGGAGGGGAGGGGTCTACAATGAGCAGTTCTTC.

The rearrangement links TRBV7-9 to TRBJ2-3, with 8 bases matching TRBD1. The ends lost 5 bases at V and 4 bases at J; junction bases unmatched: 14. Germline CDR1 SEHNR, CDR2 FQNEAQ (reference sequence). The CDR3 length is 17 residues. The CDR3 DNA sequence: TGTGCCAGCAGCCTCGCCCCCCCAGGGGGCGCCCCAGATACGCAGTATTTT. It encodes CASSLAPPGGAPDTQYF.

This clonotype was seen at least ten times. One end of the junction varies from germline; a read error may be responsible. The gene calls are TRBV5-1 and TRBJ2-3; D not resolved. Germline lookup yields CDR1 SGHRS and CDR2 YFSETQ. CDR3 length: 14 residues. CDR3 nucleotides: TGTGCCAGCAGCTTAGGCGGTGGCACAGATACGCAGTATTTT. As protein: CASSLGGGTDTQYF.

This clonotype was counted between two and nine times. CDR3 region: CSAREGGQGGQPQHF. DNA for the CDR3: TGCAGTGCTAGAGAGGGTGGGCAGGGTGGCCAGCCCCAGCATTTT. V usage is TRBV20-1 and J usage is TRBJ1-5, with D possibly matching TRBD1 (5 bases). The CDR3 runs 15 residues. Germline CDR1 is DFQATT and CDR2 is SNEGSKA (reference sequence). With 0 bases removed from V and 7 bases from J, the gap between germline ends came to 16 bases.

For this clonotype: Germline is not matched at one junction end, which may reflect a read error. The chain links TRBV13 to TRBJ1-1, with D unclear. This CDR3 region has 13 residues. Germline loops: CDR1 PRHDT, CDR2 FYEKMQ (reference sequence). Here the CDR3 DNA reads TGTTCCAGTAGCTTAGTGGGAAACACTGAAGCTTTCTTT. Protein product: CSSSLVGNTEAFF. Variable domain in full (rest from reference TRBV13 and TRBJ1-1): AAGVIQSPRHLIKEKRETATLKCYPIPRHDTVYWYQQGPGQDPQFLISFYEKMQSDKGSIPDRFSAQQFSDYHSELNMSSLELGDSALYFCSSSLVGNTEAFFGQGTRLTVV.

This rearrangement joins TRBV24-1 to TRBJ2-1, with D perhaps TRBD1 or TRBD2 (6 bases each). CDR3 size: 13 residues. Trimming stripped 5 bases from V and 7 bases from J, with 11 bases between. Germline V gene sequence: CDR1 KGHDR, CDR2 SFDVKD. CDR3 DNA sequence: TGTGCCACCAGTGGTTTAGGGGGGAATGAGCAGTTCTTC. It specifies CATSGLGGNEQFF.

The chain combines TRBV2 with TRBJ2-3; D not resolved. The CDR3 totals 16 residues. CDR1 and CDR2 (germline): SNHLY, FYNNEI. V was cut by 1 base and J by 1 base, with 12 bases left in between. The CDR3 loop reads CASSEVRLAGTDTQYF. The CDR3 DNA reads as TGTGCCAGCAGTGAAGTTCGGCTGGCCGGCACAGATACGCAGTATTTT.

The chain employs TRBV3-1 and TRBJ2-4; no definite D call. Germline V CDR1 and CDR2: LGHDT, YNNKEL (reference sequence). Trimming took off 2 bases at V and 12 bases at J, with 8 bases between the two ends. This CDR3 contains 11 residues. The CDR3 spells CASSQNTDQYF. The CDR3 nucleotides read TGTGCCAGCAGCCAAAATACGGATCAGTACTTC.

The chain combines TRBV15 with TRBJ2-1; the match to TRBD2 covers 9 bases. J gave up 6 bases and V 9 bases, and 9 bases lay outside the gene matches. CDR1 is LNHNV, CDR2 YYDKDF, per germline (reference sequence). The CDR3 is 14 amino acids. The CDR3: CATGGLAGSNEQFF. As DNA, the CDR3 is TGTGCCACTGGAGGGCTAGCGGGGTCCAATGAGCAGTTCTTC.

The rearrangement links TRBV25-1 to TRBJ2-1; D is perhaps TRBD1 or TRBD2 (5 bases each). Trimming removed 5 bases from V and 7 bases from J, with 21 bases in between. This CDR3 comprises 16 residues. Per germline, CDR1 MGHDK and CDR2 SYGVNS. CDR3 DNA sequence: TGTGCCAGCAGTCACACCTCGGGACGGATCCTTAATGAGCAGTTCTTC. The encoded protein is CASSHTSGRILNEQFF.

As regards this clonotype: This may come from a read error, since a much larger clone is one base off. The chain has TRBV4-2 and TRBJ2-5; 7 nucleotides line up with TRBD2. V shed 0 bases, J shed 11 bases, and the junction held 18 bases outside the gene matches. In germline, CDR1 is LGHNA, CDR2 YNFKEQ. This CDR3 comprises 17 residues. CDR3 in amino acids: CASSQDKSGTPRDEQYF. Here the CDR3 DNA reads TGTGCCAGCAGCCAAGATAAGAGCGGGACCCCTCGGGATGAGCAGTACTTC.

This chain connects TRBV14 to TRBJ2-7, with 11 bases identical to TRBD2. The CDR3 length is 16 residues. The V segment lost 4 bases and the J segment 0 bases; nucleotides outside the gene matches: 5. Germline-derived CDR1 and CDR2 are SGHDN and FVKESK. DNA for the CDR3: TGTGCCAGCAGCCTGACTAGCGGGGTAACCTCCTACGAGCAGTACTTC. Translated: CASSLTSGVTSYEQYF.